Each of the 20 T cell receptor beta chains below was sequenced from the same sample in a study of T cell repertoires in cytomegalovirus infection. TCRdb re-analysed the reads in MiXCR, keeping a single row per CDR3 protein. The sample lists 400,000 or so distinct CDR3 sequences; around 18% were seen once. What was sequenced was PBMCs. The receptors here all came from a human donor in good health (CMV status not recorded). Some clones in this sample may be carry-over from other donors' samples.

This clonotype was counted between two and nine times. The chain recombines TRBV11-2 with TRBJ2-5, with D possibly being TRBD2 (6 bases). The CDR3 is made up of 14 amino acids. CDR1 and CDR2 (germline): SGHAT, FQNNGV. Between the trimmed V and J ends, which lost 5 bases and 3 bases, there was a span of 13 bases. The CDR3 coding sequence is TGTGCCAGCAGCCCCCCGCCGGGAGAAGAGACCCAGTACTTC. Amino acids: CASSPPPGEETQYF.

This clonotype appeared many times. The V call is TRBV11-2, the J call TRBJ1-1; unclear D gene. This CDR3 is 12 amino acids long. The V gene's germline CDR1 is SGHAT and CDR2 FQNNGV. Between the trimmed V and J ends, which lost 4 bases and 11 bases, there was a span of 14 bases. This CDR3 reads CASSYQTEWAFF. In nucleotides, the CDR3 is TGTGCCAGCAGCTACCAGACGGAGTGGGCTTTCTTT. The variable domain in full, completed from reference TRBV11-2 and TRBJ1-1, reads EAGVAQSPRYKIIEKRQSVAFWCNPISGHATLYWYQQILGQGPKLLIQFQNNGVVDDSQLPKDRFSAERLKGVDSTLKIQPAKLEDSAVYLCASSYQTEWAFFGQGTRLTVV.

The chain recombines TRBV12-3 or TRBV12-4 with TRBJ1-2, with D unclear. V was pared by 1 base and J by 7 bases, with 1 base between. The CDR3 is made up of 10 amino acids. The CDR3 DNA reads TGTGCCAGCAGTTTAGGTGGCTACACCTTC. Translation: CASSLGGYTF.

V usage is TRBV18 and J usage is TRBJ2-6, with TRBD2 matching 8 bases. This CDR3 has 17 residues. Germline V gives CDR1 KGHSH, CDR2 LQKENI. V lost 3 bases and J lost 3; bases outside the gene matches: 7. The CDR3 nucleotides read TGTGCCAGCTCACCGACCGGGGGGGCCGGTGGGGCCAACGTCCTGACTTTC. Encoded protein: CASSPTGGAGGANVLTF.

Ten or more counts support this clonotype. The chain has TRBV28 and TRBJ2-7, with 8 positions matching TRBD1. The CDR3 has 14 residues. With V trimmed by 3 bases and J by 5 bases, 6 bases remained unmatched. CDR1 and CDR2 from the germline V gene are MDHEN and SYDVKM. For the CDR3, the DNA is TGTGCCAGCAGTTTTGTCCGGACAGGGAACGAGCAGTACTTC. Translated: CASSFVRTGNEQYF.

This clonotype was seen a handful of times. V usage is TRBV2 and J usage is TRBJ1-6, with D hard to call. From germline, CDR1 is SNHLY and CDR2 FYNNEI. This CDR3 has 15 amino acids. V was pared by 3 bases and J by 9 bases, with 15 bases between. CDR3 bases: TGTGCCAGCAGTGAGAGACTGGGAGAGACTTCACCCCTCCACTTT. Its protein product is CASSERLGETSPLHF.

Points on this clonotype: This could be a read error, since a much larger clone is one nucleotide away. The gene calls are TRBV20-1 and TRBJ1-5; D gene unclear. CDR1 is DFQATT and CDR2 is SNEGSKA in the germline V gene (reference sequence). Trimming removed 5 bases from V and 4 bases from J, with 9 bases in between. CDR3 length: 12 residues. Written as DNA, the CDR3 is TGCAGTGCTGGACCGGGTAATCAGCCCCAGCATTTT. Its translation is CSAGPGNQPQHF.

This clonotype was recorded at least ten times. This rearrangement joins TRBV19 to TRBJ1-4, with 8 positions matching TRBD1. Trimming took 6 bases from V and 5 from J; bases not matched to a gene: 17. Germline loops: CDR1 LNHDA, CDR2 SQIVND (reference sequence). The CDR3 length is 18 residues. CDR3 residues: CASRMWTGPSSSNEKLFF. In DNA, the CDR3 is TGTGCCAGTAGGATGTGGACAGGGCCGAGCTCATCGAATGAAAAACTGTTTTTT.

V usage is TRBV6-5 and J usage is TRBJ2-3, with TRBD2 identical over 7 bases. CDR1 and CDR2 (germline): MNHEY, SVGAGI. The V gene end was trimmed by 2 bases and the J gene end by 10 bases; junction bases not matched to a gene: 12. This CDR3 has 15 residues. The CDR3 spells CASSYGDYPPAPQYF. CDR3 coding DNA: TGTGCCAGCAGTTACGGGGACTACCCCCCCGCCCCGCAGTATTTT.

This clonotype was observed many times. V and J are TRBV4-3 and TRBJ1-5, with TRBD1 as a possible D gene (5 bases). The germline CDR1 and CDR2 sequences are LGHNA and YSLEER. The CDR3 sequence is 15 residues long. Trimming removed 5 bases from V and 0 bases from J, with 11 bases in between. The CDR3 here is CASSAGLGSNQPQHF. CDR3 nucleotides: TGCGCCAGCAGCGCGGGACTCGGTAGCAATCAGCCCCAGCATTTT.

This clonotype was seen many times. The chain has TRBV12-3 or TRBV12-4 and TRBJ2-3; D is perhaps TRBD2 (6 bases). The V end lost 6 bases, the J end lost 4 bases, and 14 bases lay between the germline ends. The CDR3 sequence is 14 residues long. CDR3: CASRTSGVPDTQYF. CDR3 coding DNA: TGTGCCAGCAGAACCTCGGGAGTACCAGATACGCAGTATTTT.

For this clonotype: Since a much larger clone is just one base distant, this may be a read error. Here the CDR3 omits its conserved ending phenylalanine or tryptophan, so a read error is the likely source. The V and J genes are TRBV12-3 or TRBV12-4 and TRBJ2-1, with D perhaps matching TRBD2 (6 bases). This CDR3 comprises 13 residues. The V end lost 1 base, the J end lost 6 bases, and 7 bases lay between the germline ends. The CDR3 reads CASSLEEGNEQFL. The CDR3 DNA follows: TGTGCCAGCAGTTTAGAGGAGGGCAATGAGCAGTTCTTA.

This clonotype was detected only a few times. The genes are TRBV3-1 and TRBJ1-1, with 10 bases fitting TRBD1. Germline V lookup: CDR1 LGHDT, CDR2 YNNKEL (reference sequence). This CDR3 contains 16 residues. V trimming: 4 bases; J trimming: 6 bases; junction bases outside the gene matches: 11. DNA for the CDR3: TGTGCCAGCAGCCCGTGGGACAGGGGAATCGGGGCTGAAGCTTTCTTT. It is translated as CASSPWDRGIGAEAFF.

The V gene is TRBV29-1, the J gene TRBJ2-1; 8 positions agree with TRBD2. From germline, CDR1 is SQVTM and CDR2 ANQGSEA. The V gene end was trimmed by 5 bases and the J gene end by 8 bases; junction bases not matched to a gene: 14. This CDR3 is built from 15 residues. This CDR3 reads CSVSAGTRRRHEQFF. The CDR3 DNA reads TGCAGCGTTTCTGCCGGGACTAGGAGAAGGCATGAGCAGTTCTTC.

This clonotype came up many times. This rearrangement joins TRBV7-2 to TRBJ2-1; D ambiguous. With 4 bases removed from V and 3 bases from J, the gap between germline ends came to 7 bases. Germline assignment: CDR1 SGHTA and CDR2 FQGNSA. The CDR3 is 13 residues long. The CDR3 reads CASSWVRYNEQFF. In nucleotides, the CDR3 is TGTGCCAGCAGCTGGGTACGCTACAATGAGCAGTTCTTC. The full variable domain, completed using reference TRBV7-2 and TRBJ2-1, is GAGVSQSPSNKVTEKGKDVELRCDPISGHTALYWYRQSLGQGLEFLIYFQGNSAPDKSGLPSDRFSAERTGGSVSTLTIQRTQQEDSAVYLCASSWVRYNEQFFGPGTRLTVL.

As concerns this clonotype: One end of the junction varies from germline; a read error may be responsible. The rearrangement links TRBV6-1 to TRBJ1-5, with D uncertain. The CDR3 sequence is 12 residues long. Per the germline V gene, CDR1 is MNHNS and CDR2 is SASEGT. CDR3 amino acids: CVSAKFNQPQHF. The CDR3 bases are TGTGTCAGCGCGAAGTTTAATCAGCCCCAGCATTTT.

The CDR3 here is CASNDPGTHTGELFF. The CDR3 region has the DNA TGCGCCAGCAACGATCCCGGGACTCACACCGGGGAGCTGTTTTTT. The chain joins TRBV5-1 to TRBJ2-2; tentatively, D is TRBD2 (6 bases). Trimming removed 6 bases from V and 3 bases from J, with 15 bases in between. Germline CDR1 and CDR2: SGHRS and YFSETQ. There are 15 residues in the CDR3.

The gene calls are TRBV20-1 and TRBJ2-5; 9 nucleotides align to TRBD1. Trimming cost V 1 base and J 5 bases; bases outside gene matches: 5. The CDR3 extends over 14 amino acids. Germline V gene lookup returns CDR1 DFQATT and CDR2 SNEGSKA (reference sequence). This chain's CDR3 is CSARAGTGYETQYF. In DNA form, the CDR3 reads TGCAGTGCTAGAGCCGGGACAGGGTACGAGACCCAGTACTTC.

This clonotype was observed at least ten times. This chain joins TRBV6-1 and TRBJ2-7; D perhaps matches TRBD1 (6 bases). The CDR3 has 14 residues. Trimming removed 4 bases from V and 2 bases from J, with 12 bases in between. CDR1 and CDR2 from the germline V gene are MNHNS and SASEGT. The CDR3 DNA is TGTGCCAGCAGTGCACAGGGTTCTACCTACGAGCAGTACTTC. Its protein product is CASSAQGSTYEQYF.

The chain uses TRBV5-1 and TRBJ2-7; weak D call: TRBD2 (5 bases). CDR3 length equals 14 residues. The V gene's germline CDR1 is SGHRS and CDR2 YFSETQ. V was clipped by 2 bases and J by 8 bases, with 17 bases between them. CDR3 loop: CASSFGADATQQYF. CDR3 sequence (DNA): TGCGCCAGCAGCTTTGGAGCGGACGCTACTCAGCAGTACTTC.